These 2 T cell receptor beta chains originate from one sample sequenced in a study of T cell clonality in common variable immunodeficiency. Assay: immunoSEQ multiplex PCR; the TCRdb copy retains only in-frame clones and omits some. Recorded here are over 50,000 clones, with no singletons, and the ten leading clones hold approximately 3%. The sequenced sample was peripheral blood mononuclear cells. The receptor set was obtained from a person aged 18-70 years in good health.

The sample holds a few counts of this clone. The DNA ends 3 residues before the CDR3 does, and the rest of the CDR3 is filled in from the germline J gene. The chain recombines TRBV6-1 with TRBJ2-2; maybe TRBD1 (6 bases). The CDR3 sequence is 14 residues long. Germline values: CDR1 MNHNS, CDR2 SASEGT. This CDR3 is CASSVSGRGSPLFF. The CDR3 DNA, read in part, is TGTGCCAGCAGTGTGAGCGGCAGGGGTTCACCG.

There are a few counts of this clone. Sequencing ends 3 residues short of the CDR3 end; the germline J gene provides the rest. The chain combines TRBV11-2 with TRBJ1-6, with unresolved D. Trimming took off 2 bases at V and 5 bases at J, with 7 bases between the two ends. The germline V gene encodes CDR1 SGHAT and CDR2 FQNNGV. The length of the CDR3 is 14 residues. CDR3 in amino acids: CASSLRVDNSPLHF. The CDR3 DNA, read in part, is TGTGCCAGCAGCTTAAGAGTAGATAATTCACCC.